This passage covers 32 T cell receptor beta chains from one sample sequenced in a study of T-cell reconstitution after alpha-beta-depleted transplantation in children. This sample's TCRbeta library carried unique molecular identifier barcodes. Using its own MiXCR run on the PCR reads, TCRdb lists one record per CDR3 protein. The sample shows 800,000 to 1,000,000 distinct CDR3 sequences, under 30% of them seen only once. Sequencing used PBMCs, mostly from graft donor cells, obtained 360 days after TCRalphabeta/CD19-depleted stem cell transplant. The source of these receptors is a boy under three years old who had a stem cell transplant for SCID, so the T cells may come from the graft donor.

This chain connects TRBV5-1 to TRBJ2-2; D might be TRBD2 (7 bases). V was shortened by 4 bases and J by 6 bases, with 13 bases between the two germline ends. Germline lookup yields CDR1 SGHRS and CDR2 YFSETQ. The CDR3 is 14 residues long. The CDR3 region has the DNA TGCGCCAGCAGCGGGGGGGACATCCCCGGGGAGCTGTTTTTT. Its translation is CASSGGDIPGELFF.

In its sample, this clonotype was seen a few times. The V call is TRBV6-1, the J call TRBJ2-1; the match to TRBD2 covers 7 bases. The CDR3 spans 15 residues. The V segment lost 6 bases and the J segment 4 bases; nucleotides outside the gene matches: 9. Germline V gives CDR1 MNHNS, CDR2 SASEGT. CDR3 DNA: TGTGCCAGCAGGCCTCCTAGCGGACCTTACAATGAGCAGTTCTTC. Translating it yields CASRPPSGPYNEQFF.

This sequence joins TRBV20-1 and TRBJ2-7; 7 nucleotides match TRBD1. With V trimmed by 0 bases and J by 6 bases, 8 bases remained unmatched. The CDR3 length is 14 residues. Germline V gene data show CDR1 as DFQATT and CDR2 as SNEGSKA (reference sequence). The CDR3 nucleotides read TGCAGTGCTAGAGAAAGGAAAGGGGGCCGCGAGCAGTACTTC. Translated: CSARERKGGREQYF.

This clonotype was counted only a few times. DNA for the CDR3: TGCAGTGCTAGGTTGTTCGGGGGTTATAACTATGGCTACACCTTC. It encodes CSARLFGGYNYGYTF. V and J are TRBV20-1 and TRBJ1-2, with a tentative D call TRBD1 (5 bases). CDR1 is DFQATT, CDR2 SNEGSKA, per germline (reference sequence). The length of the CDR3 is 15 residues. Deletions cut 3 bases from V and 1 base from J, with 15 bases between.

This clonotype was seen a few times. The V call is TRBV12-3 or TRBV12-4, the J call TRBJ2-5; no definite D call. This CDR3 is 17 amino acids long. Trimming cost V 4 bases and J 4 bases, with 22 bases left between them. CDR3 DNA: TGTGCCAGCAGTTCTCCGGCAGGCAGAGGAAGAGGAGAGACCCAGTACTTC. It specifies CASSSPAGRGRGETQYF.

This clonotype turned up a few times. The chain uses TRBV29-1 and TRBJ2-1; D gene uncertain. In germline, CDR1 is SQVTM, CDR2 ANQGSEA. The CDR3 is 12 amino acids. Trimming pared 3 bases from V and 10 bases from J, leaving 13 bases between. For the CDR3, the DNA is TGCAGCGTTGATTCGCCTCTGGGGGAGCAGTTCTTC. The encoded protein is CSVDSPLGEQFF.

This clonotype was detected ten times or more. This chain connects TRBV5-1 to TRBJ2-7; 10 positions match TRBD1. The length of the CDR3 is 14 residues. Germline CDR1 is SGHRS and CDR2 is YFSETQ. The V and J ends lost 4 bases and 4 bases, in that order; junction bases with no gene match: 5. The CDR3 spells CASSRDRGGYEQYF. The DNA for the CDR3 is TGCGCCAGCAGCCGGGACAGGGGTGGGTACGAGCAGTACTTC.

This clonotype was observed a handful of times. The rearrangement uses TRBV12-3 or TRBV12-4 and TRBJ2-5; 9 positions agree with TRBD1. The CDR3 sequence is 15 residues long. The ends lost 7 bases at V and 5 bases at J; junction bases unmatched: 11. CDR3 protein: CASTFGDRVLETQYF. CDR3 nucleotide sequence: TGTGCCAGCACTTTTGGGGACAGGGTACTCGAGACCCAGTACTTC.

This clonotype has ten or more counts. This sequence joins TRBV29-1 and TRBJ2-1, with 10 bases fitting TRBD2. Germline assignment: CDR1 SQVTM and CDR2 ANQGSEA. The CDR3 is made up of 15 amino acids. The V and J ends lost 3 bases and 1 base, in that order; junction bases with no gene match: 3. The CDR3 is CSVDPSGGSYNEQFF. The DNA for the CDR3 is TGCAGCGTTGATCCTAGCGGGGGATCCTACAATGAGCAGTTCTTC.

The rearrangement joins TRBV3-1 to TRBJ1-2, with D perhaps TRBD1 (6 bases). V shed 3 bases and J shed 8 bases, with 16 bases lying between them. The CDR3 is made up of 14 amino acids. The germline CDR1 and CDR2 sequences are LGHDT and YNNKEL (reference sequence). CDR3 residues: CASSHRAGGEGYTF. The CDR3 DNA follows: TGTGCCAGCAGCCATAGGGCTGGGGGCGAGGGCTACACCTTC.

This clonotype came up a few times. A junction end diverges from the germline sequence, so it may reflect a read error. The chain couples TRBV7-8 to TRBJ2-1; D is unclear. CDR1 is SGHVS and CDR2 is FQNEAQ in the germline V gene. The CDR3 has 13 amino acids. The CDR3 loop reads CASRLKVKNEQFF. As DNA, the CDR3 is TGTGCCAGCCGCTTGAAGGTGAAGAATGAGCAGTTCTTC.

The rearrangement joins TRBV29-1 to TRBJ2-2, with TRBD1 matching 7 bases. Germline CDR1 and CDR2: SQVTM and ANQGSEA. The CDR3 is made up of 14 amino acids. V was pared by 7 bases and J by 3 bases, with 8 bases of the junction left unmatched. CDR3 sequence reads: CSAQDRPDTGELFF. The CDR3 DNA is TGCAGCGCCCAGGACAGGCCTGACACCGGGGAGCTGTTTTTT.

A few counts support this clonotype. The CDR3, as DNA: TGCGCCAGCACCCTCACAGGGGTTCCCGGGCGGTCCTACGAGCAGTACTTC. It specifies CASTLTGVPGRSYEQYF. V gene TRBV5-1 combines with J gene TRBJ2-7; 7 nucleotides match TRBD1. The germline CDR1 and CDR2 sequences are SGHRS and YFSETQ. The CDR3 sequence is 17 residues long. The V segment lost 6 bases and the J segment 1 base; nucleotides outside the gene matches: 16.

In its sample, this clonotype was seen a few times. The CDR3 nucleotides read TGTGCCAGCAGTAAAAACGGAGGGGAGGAGACCCAGTACTTC. This gives the protein CASSKNGGEETQYF. V usage is TRBV12-3 or TRBV12-4 and J usage is TRBJ2-5, with D possibly matching TRBD2 (6 bases). The germline V and J ends were trimmed by 5 bases and 5 bases, with 15 bases remaining between them. The CDR3 is 14 amino acids.

DNA for the CDR3: TGCGCCAGCAGCCCTTGGACAGGGCCCACAGATACGCAGTATTTT. Residues: CASSPWTGPTDTQYF. The J gene is TRBJ2-3, the V gene TRBV5-1; 8 nucleotides match TRBD1. The germline V gene has CDR1 SGHRS and CDR2 YFSETQ. CDR3 length: 15 amino acids. The J segment lost 2 bases and the V segment lost 4 bases, leaving 6 bases of the junction unmatched.

V usage is TRBV5-6 and J usage is TRBJ1-5; 7 nucleotides align to TRBD1. There are 15 residues in the CDR3. The V and J ends lost 0 bases and 7 bases, in that order; junction bases with no gene match: 7. Germline V gene data show CDR1 as SGHDT and CDR2 as YYEEEE. The chain's CDR3 is CASSLGDRAGQPQHF. In DNA, the CDR3 is TGTGCCAGCAGCTTGGGAGACAGGGCGGGGCAGCCCCAGCATTTT. The full variable domain, with the rest looked up from reference TRBV5-6 and TRBJ1-5, is DAGVTQSPTHLIKTRGQQVTLRCSPKSGHDTVSWYQQALGQGPQFIFQYYEEEERQRGNFPDRFSGHQFPNYSSELNVNALLLGDSALYLCASSLGDRAGQPQHFGDGTRLSIL.

The chain recombines TRBV6-2 or TRBV6-3 with TRBJ2-7; TRBD1 matches 10 bases. The CDR3 is 14 residues long. V was pared by 6 bases and J by 6 bases, with 8 bases of the junction left unmatched. Germline values: CDR1 MNHEY, CDR2 SVGEGT. CDR3 region: CASSPDRGDGEQYF. The CDR3 DNA is TGTGCCAGCAGCCCGGACAGGGGGGACGGCGAGCAGTACTTC.

This clonotype was detected only a few times. The rearrangement links TRBV5-1 to TRBJ2-1, with 7 bases fitting TRBD1. The CDR3 loop spans 18 amino acids. Trimming took 4 bases from V and 0 from J; bases not matched to a gene: 13. Germline V gives CDR1 SGHRS, CDR2 YFSETQ. The CDR3 reads CASSQGGPRPSSYNEQFF. The CDR3 DNA reads as TGCGCCAGCAGCCAAGGGGGCCCAAGACCCAGCTCCTACAATGAGCAGTTCTTC.

This clonotype has more than one count but fewer than ten. The CDR3 nucleotides are TGCAGCGTTGGCGGGGGGTACAATGAGCAGTTCTTC. Amino acids: CSVGGGYNEQFF. This sequence joins TRBV29-1 and TRBJ2-1, with 8 bases aligning to TRBD2. Germline-derived CDR1 and CDR2 are SQVTM and ANQGSEA. The CDR3 is 12 amino acids. V gave up 4 bases and J gave up 4 bases; unmatched junction bases: 0.

The V call is TRBV28, the J call TRBJ2-1; D is possibly TRBD2 (5 bases). The CDR3 loop spans 17 amino acids. Germline CDR1 MDHEN, CDR2 SYDVKM. V was cut by 5 bases and J by 0 bases, with 17 bases left in between. As DNA, the CDR3 is TGTGCCAGCAGTCCCCTAACCGGGGTAGTCTCCTACAATGAGCAGTTCTTC. This encodes CASSPLTGVVSYNEQFF.

This clonotype was seen once. This chain connects TRBV7-2 to TRBJ2-3; TRBD1 might be the D (6 bases). Looked up from germline, CDR1 is SGHTA and CDR2 is FQGNSA. V lost 5 bases and J lost 5, with 11 bases in between. The length of the CDR3 is 13 residues. The CDR3 DNA reads as TGTGCCAGCAGCCCCTGGACAGTAGATACGCAGTATTTT. This sequence encodes CASSPWTVDTQYF. The entire variable domain, with the rest obtained from reference TRBV7-2 and TRBJ2-3, is as follows: GAGVSQSPSNKVTEKGKDVELRCDPISGHTALYWYRQSLGQGLEFLIYFQGNSAPDKSGLPSDRFSAERTGGSVSTLTIQRTQQEDSAVYLCASSPWTVDTQYFGPGTRLTVL.

This chain uses TRBV18 with TRBJ2-5; TRBD2 aligns across 7 bases. The V segment lost 2 bases and the J segment 5 bases; nucleotides outside the gene matches: 8. CDR3 size: 15 residues. Germline CDR1 is KGHSH and CDR2 is LQKENI. The CDR3 region is CASSPGLAAHETQYF. The CDR3 DNA is TGTGCCAGCTCACCAGGCCTAGCGGCCCACGAGACCCAGTACTTC. Full variable domain (missing parts from reference TRBV18 and TRBJ2-5): NAGVMQNPRHLVRRRGQEARLRCSPMKGHSHVYWYRQLPEEGLKFMVYLQKENIIDESGMPKERFSAEFPKEGPSILRIQQVVRGDSAAYFCASSPGLAAHETQYFGPGTRLLVL.

This clonotype was found a few times. V and J are TRBV12-3 or TRBV12-4 and TRBJ2-6, with no clear D. The V end was cut by 3 bases, the J end by 0 bases, with 21 bases between. This CDR3 comprises 20 residues. Here the CDR3 DNA reads TGTGCCAGCAGTTTGTACCGGGCCTTTAATCTCGACTCTGGGGCCAACGTCCTGACTTTC. Amino acids: CASSLYRAFNLDSGANVLTF.

The chain carries TRBV7-9 and TRBJ2-4; D remains ambiguous. This CDR3 comprises 11 residues. Germline lookup yields CDR1 SEHNR and CDR2 FQNEAQ (reference sequence). Trimming cost V 1 base and J 7 bases, with 2 bases left between them. The CDR3 spells CASSLVNIQYF. The CDR3 DNA follows: TGTGCCAGCAGCTTAGTGAACATTCAGTACTTC.

This chain uses TRBV6-6 with TRBJ2-1, with D unclear. This CDR3 spans 11 amino acids. V was clipped by 6 bases and J by 9 bases, with 9 bases between them. Germline CDR1 is MNHNY and CDR2 is SVGAGI (reference sequence). For the CDR3, the DNA is TGTGCCAGCAGCCGTGACCCTGAGCAGTTCTTC. This encodes CASSRDPEQFF.

The chain carries TRBV3-1 and TRBJ1-2; 7 nucleotides align to TRBD1. This CDR3 region has 16 residues. Looked up from germline, CDR1 is LGHDT and CDR2 is YNNKEL (reference sequence). V lost 5 bases, J lost 2 bases, and 11 bases stayed unmatched. The CDR3 loop reads CASSYTWDSPNYGYTF. The CDR3 DNA sequence: TGTGCCAGCAGCTATACCTGGGACAGCCCCAACTATGGCTACACCTTC.

V and J are TRBV5-8 and TRBJ1-2, with no clear D. CDR1 is SGHTS, CDR2 YDEGEE, per germline. This CDR3 has 16 amino acids. The ends were cut back, 4 bases at V and 3 bases at J, with 19 bases in the middle. DNA of the CDR3: TGTGCCAGCAGCGTTATCCGTGGAGACAAAGACTATGGCTACACCTTC. Residues: CASSVIRGDKDYGYTF.

The chain recombines TRBV7-9 with TRBJ1-2, with 7 bases fitting TRBD1. The germline gives CDR1 SEHNR, CDR2 FQNEAQ (reference sequence). V shed 5 bases, J shed 0 bases, and the junction held 3 bases outside the gene matches. The CDR3 covers 14 residues. The CDR3 loop reads CASSPDRANYGYTF. The CDR3 nucleotides read TGTGCCAGCAGCCCCGACAGGGCTAACTATGGCTACACCTTC.

This clonotype was counted only a few times. The chain joins TRBV20-1 to TRBJ2-7, with D perhaps given as TRBD1 or TRBD2 (5 bases each). The ends were cut back, 3 bases at V and 3 bases at J, with 12 bases in the middle. This CDR3 spans 13 amino acids. Per the germline V gene, CDR1 is DFQATT and CDR2 is SNEGSKA (reference sequence). The CDR3 nucleotides are TGCAGTGCTAGCGGGGCGGTATACTACGAGCAGTACTTC. The encoded protein is CSASGAVYYEQYF.

This clonotype was recorded a few times. V gene TRBV5-1 combines with J gene TRBJ2-4; perhaps TRBD1 as D (5 bases). The CDR3 loop spans 15 amino acids. Between the trimmed V and J ends, which lost 0 bases and 0 bases, there was a span of 7 bases. Germline V gene data show CDR1 as SGHRS and CDR2 as YFSETQ. The CDR3 bases are TGCGCCAGCAGCTTGGGTGACAGAGCCAAAAACATTCAGTACTTC. Translating it yields CASSLGDRAKNIQYF.

The chain uses TRBV6-5 and TRBJ1-5; D remains unclear. This CDR3 is 14 amino acids long. Germline CDR1 and CDR2: MNHEY and SVGAGI. The germline V and J ends were trimmed by 0 bases and 5 bases, with 8 bases remaining between them. The CDR3 nucleotides read TGTGCCAGCAGTTACTCAAGTGGTGATCAGCCCCAGCATTTT. It translates to CASSYSSGDQPQHF.

This clonotype was observed a handful of times. This chain links TRBV7-9 with TRBJ2-5, with D possibly TRBD2 on 6 matching bases. Germline V gene sequence: CDR1 SEHNR, CDR2 FQNEAQ (reference sequence). The length of the CDR3 is 15 residues. Trimming removed 4 bases from V and 2 bases from J, with 14 bases in between. DNA of the CDR3: TGTGCCAGCAGCTCCCAACCGACTAGTCAAGAGACCCAGTACTTC. Translated: CASSSQPTSQETQYF.